This TCR beta chain was captured by sequencing in a study of cytomegalovirus exposure and HLA in healthy donors. The PCR made use of 60 Vbeta and 13 Jbeta primers. The data were produced by immunoSEQ multiplex PCR, yet TCRdb's version contains in-frame clones alone and is incomplete. Its listing shows 60,000 to 70,000 clones. The germline CDR1 and CDR2 sequences are GTSNPN and SVGIG (reference sequence). V lost 3 bases, J lost 0 bases, and 6 bases lay in between. The CDR3 runs 12 residues. Sequencing was done on a sample of PBMCs. V is TRBV30 and J is TRBJ2-7; D is perhaps TRBD2 (5 bases). This clonotype was sampled from a man aged 25 to 40 in good health and CMV-seropositive. CDR3 DNA: TGTGCCTGGAGGGGAGACTCCTACGAGCAGTACTTC. Its protein is CAWRGDSYEQYF.